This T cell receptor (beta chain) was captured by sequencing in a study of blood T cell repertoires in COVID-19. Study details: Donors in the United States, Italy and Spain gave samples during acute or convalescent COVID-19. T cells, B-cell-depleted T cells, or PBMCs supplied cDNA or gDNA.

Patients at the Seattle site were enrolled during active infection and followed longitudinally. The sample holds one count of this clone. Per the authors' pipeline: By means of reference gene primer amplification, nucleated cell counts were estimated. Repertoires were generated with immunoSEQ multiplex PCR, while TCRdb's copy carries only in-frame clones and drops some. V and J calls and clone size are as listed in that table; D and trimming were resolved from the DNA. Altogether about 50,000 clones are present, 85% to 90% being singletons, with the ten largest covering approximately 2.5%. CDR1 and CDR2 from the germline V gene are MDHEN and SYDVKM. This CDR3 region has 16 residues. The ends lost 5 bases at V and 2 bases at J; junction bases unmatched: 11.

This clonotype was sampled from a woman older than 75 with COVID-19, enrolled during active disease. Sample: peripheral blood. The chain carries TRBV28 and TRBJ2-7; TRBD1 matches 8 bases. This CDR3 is CASSAIGTGRAYEQYF. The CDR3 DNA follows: TGTGCCAGCAGTGCTATTGGGACAGGCCGGGCCTACGAGCAGTACTTC.